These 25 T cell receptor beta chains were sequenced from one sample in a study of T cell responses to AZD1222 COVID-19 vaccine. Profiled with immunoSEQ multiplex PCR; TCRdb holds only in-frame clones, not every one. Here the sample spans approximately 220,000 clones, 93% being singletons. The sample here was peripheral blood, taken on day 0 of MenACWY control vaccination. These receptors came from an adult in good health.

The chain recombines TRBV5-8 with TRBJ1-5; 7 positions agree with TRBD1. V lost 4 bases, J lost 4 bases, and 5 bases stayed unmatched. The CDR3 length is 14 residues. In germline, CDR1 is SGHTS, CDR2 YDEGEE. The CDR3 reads CASSRGQKNQPQHF. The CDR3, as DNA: TGTGCCAGCAGCCGGGGACAGAAGAATCAGCCCCAGCATTTT. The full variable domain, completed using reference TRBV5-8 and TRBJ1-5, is EAGVTQSPTHLIKTRGQQATLRCSPISGHTSVYWYQQALGLGLQFLLWYDEGEERNRGNFPPRFSGRQFPNYSSELNVNALELEDSALYLCASSRGQKNQPQHFGDGTRLSIL.

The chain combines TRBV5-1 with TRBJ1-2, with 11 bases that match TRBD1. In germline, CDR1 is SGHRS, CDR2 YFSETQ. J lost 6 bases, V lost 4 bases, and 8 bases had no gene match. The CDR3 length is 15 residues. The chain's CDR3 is CASSRSGTGGDGYTF. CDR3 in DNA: TGCGCCAGCAGCCGCTCCGGGACAGGGGGAGATGGCTACACCTTC.

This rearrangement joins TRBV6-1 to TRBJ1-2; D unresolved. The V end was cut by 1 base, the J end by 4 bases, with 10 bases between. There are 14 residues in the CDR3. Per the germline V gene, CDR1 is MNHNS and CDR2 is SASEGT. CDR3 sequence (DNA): TGTGCCAGCAGTGAAGGGGTAAAAGTCTATGGCTACACCTTC. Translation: CASSEGVKVYGYTF.

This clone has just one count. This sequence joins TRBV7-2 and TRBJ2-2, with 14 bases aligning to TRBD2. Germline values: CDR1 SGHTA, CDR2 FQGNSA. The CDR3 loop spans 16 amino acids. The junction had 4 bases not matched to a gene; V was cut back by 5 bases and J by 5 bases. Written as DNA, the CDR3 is TGTGCCAGCAGCCCGGGACTAGCGGGGGTGACCGGGGAGCTGTTTTTT. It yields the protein CASSPGLAGVTGELFF.

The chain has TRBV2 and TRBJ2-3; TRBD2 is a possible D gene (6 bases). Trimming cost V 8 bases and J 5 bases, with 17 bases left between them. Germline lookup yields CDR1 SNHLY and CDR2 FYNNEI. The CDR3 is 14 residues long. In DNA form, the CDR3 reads TGTGCCAGCCTCCGGGGGTTCAGTCGAGATACGCAGTATTTT. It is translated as CASLRGFSRDTQYF.

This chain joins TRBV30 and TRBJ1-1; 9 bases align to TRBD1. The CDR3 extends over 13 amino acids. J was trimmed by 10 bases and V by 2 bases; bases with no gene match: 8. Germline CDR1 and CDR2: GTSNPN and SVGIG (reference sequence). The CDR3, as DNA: TGTGCCTGGAGTCCCCCGGGACAGGGACGAGCTTTCTTT. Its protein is CAWSPPGQGRAFF.

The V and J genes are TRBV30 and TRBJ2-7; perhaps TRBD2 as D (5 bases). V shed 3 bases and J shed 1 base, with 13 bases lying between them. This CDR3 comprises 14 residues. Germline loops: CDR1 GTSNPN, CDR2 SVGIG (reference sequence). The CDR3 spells CAWRYGLHSYEQYF. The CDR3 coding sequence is TGTGCCTGGAGATATGGACTTCATTCCTACGAGCAGTACTTC.

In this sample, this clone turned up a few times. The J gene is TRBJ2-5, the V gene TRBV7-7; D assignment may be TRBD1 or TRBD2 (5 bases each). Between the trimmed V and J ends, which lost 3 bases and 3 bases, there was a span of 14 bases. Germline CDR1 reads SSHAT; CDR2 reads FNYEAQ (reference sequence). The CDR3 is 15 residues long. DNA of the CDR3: TGTGCCAGCAGCTTTAATCGGGGCTGGGAAGAGACCCAGTACTTC. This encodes CASSFNRGWEETQYF.

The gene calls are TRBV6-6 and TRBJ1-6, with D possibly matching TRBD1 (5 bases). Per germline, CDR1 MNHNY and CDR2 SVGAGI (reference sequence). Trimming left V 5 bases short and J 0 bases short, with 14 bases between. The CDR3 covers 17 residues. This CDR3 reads CASSLGRRGSYNSPLHF. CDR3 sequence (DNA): TGTGCCAGCAGTCTGGGACGTCGGGGCTCCTATAATTCACCCCTCCACTTT.

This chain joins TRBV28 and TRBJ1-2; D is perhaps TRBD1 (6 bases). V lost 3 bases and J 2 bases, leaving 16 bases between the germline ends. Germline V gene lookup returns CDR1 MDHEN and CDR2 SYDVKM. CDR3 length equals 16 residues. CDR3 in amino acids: CASSFPQGGGNYGYTF. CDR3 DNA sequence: TGTGCCAGCAGTTTCCCCCAGGGAGGGGGAAACTATGGCTACACCTTC.

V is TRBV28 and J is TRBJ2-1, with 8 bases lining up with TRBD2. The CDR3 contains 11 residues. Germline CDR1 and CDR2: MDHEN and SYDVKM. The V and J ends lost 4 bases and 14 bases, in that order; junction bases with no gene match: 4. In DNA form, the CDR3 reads TGTGCCAGCAGTTCAAGCGGGGGAGAGTTCTTC. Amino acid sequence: CASSSSGGEFF.

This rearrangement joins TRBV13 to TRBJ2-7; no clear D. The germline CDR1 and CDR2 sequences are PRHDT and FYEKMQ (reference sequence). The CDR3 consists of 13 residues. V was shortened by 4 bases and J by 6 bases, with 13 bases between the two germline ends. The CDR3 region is CASSSRTPSEQYF. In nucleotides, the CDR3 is TGTGCCAGCAGCTCCCGTACCCCAAGCGAGCAGTACTTC.

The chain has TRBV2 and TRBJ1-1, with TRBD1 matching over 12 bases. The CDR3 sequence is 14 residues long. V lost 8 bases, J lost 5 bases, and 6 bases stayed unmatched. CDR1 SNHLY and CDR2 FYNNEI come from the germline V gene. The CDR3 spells CASRDRGLGTEAFF. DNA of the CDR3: TGTGCCAGCCGGGACAGGGGGCTAGGGACTGAAGCTTTCTTT.

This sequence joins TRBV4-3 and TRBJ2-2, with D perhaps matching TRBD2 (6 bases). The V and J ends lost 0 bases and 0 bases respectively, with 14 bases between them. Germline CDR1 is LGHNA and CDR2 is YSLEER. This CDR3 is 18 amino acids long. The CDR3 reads CASSQDGADYANTGELFF. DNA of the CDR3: TGCGCCAGCAGCCAAGATGGGGCGGACTACGCGAACACCGGGGAGCTGTTTTTT.

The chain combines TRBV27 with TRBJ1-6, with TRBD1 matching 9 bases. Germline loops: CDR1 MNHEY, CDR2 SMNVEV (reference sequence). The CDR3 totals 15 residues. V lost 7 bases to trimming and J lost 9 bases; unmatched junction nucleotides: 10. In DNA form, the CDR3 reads TGTGCCAGCAACTCCGGGACAGGGACTGGTTCACCCCTCCACTTT. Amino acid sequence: CASNSGTGTGSPLHF.

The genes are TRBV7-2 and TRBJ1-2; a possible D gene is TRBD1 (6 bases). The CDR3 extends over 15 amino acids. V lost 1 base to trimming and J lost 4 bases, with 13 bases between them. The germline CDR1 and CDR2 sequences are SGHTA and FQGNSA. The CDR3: CASSLGSGGAYGYTF. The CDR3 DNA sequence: TGTGCCAGCAGCTTAGGCTCCGGGGGGGCCTATGGCTACACCTTC.

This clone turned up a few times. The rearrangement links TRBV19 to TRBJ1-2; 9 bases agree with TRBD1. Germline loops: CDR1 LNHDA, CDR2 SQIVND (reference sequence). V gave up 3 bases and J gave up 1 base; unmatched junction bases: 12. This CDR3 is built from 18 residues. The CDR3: CASSIRWSGQGINYGYTF. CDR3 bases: TGTGCCAGTAGTATTCGGTGGTCGGGACAGGGCATTAACTATGGCTACACCTTC.

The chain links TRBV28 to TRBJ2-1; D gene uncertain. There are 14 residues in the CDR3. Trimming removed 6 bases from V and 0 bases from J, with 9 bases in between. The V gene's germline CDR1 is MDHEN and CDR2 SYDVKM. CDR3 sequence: CASRFGPSYNEQFF. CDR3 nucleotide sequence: TGTGCCAGCAGATTTGGCCCCTCCTACAATGAGCAGTTCTTC.

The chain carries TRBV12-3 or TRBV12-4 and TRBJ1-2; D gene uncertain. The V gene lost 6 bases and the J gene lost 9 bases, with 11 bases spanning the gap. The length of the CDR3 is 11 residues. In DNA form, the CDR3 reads TGTGCCAGCAGAATATTTGGGAGCTACACCTTC. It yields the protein CASRIFGSYTF.

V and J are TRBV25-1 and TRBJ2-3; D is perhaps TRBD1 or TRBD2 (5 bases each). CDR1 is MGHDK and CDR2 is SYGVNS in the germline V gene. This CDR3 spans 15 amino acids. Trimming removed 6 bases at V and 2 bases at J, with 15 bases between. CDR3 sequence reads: CASSDSRGATDTQYF. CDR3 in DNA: TGTGCCAGCAGCGACTCTAGGGGAGCCACAGATACGCAGTATTTT.

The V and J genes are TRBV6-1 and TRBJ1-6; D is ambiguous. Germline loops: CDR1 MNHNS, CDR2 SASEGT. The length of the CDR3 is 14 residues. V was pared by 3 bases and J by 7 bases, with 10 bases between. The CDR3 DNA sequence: TGTGCCAGCAGTGAGAGGGCCTTGAATTCACCCCTCCACTTT. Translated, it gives CASSERALNSPLHF.

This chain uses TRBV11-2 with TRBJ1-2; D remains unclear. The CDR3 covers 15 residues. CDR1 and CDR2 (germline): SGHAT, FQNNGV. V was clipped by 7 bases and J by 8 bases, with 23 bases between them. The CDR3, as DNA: TGTGCCAGCACCCACAACCCGCAGGCAAGAGGAGGCTACACCTTC. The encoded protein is CASTHNPQARGGYTF.

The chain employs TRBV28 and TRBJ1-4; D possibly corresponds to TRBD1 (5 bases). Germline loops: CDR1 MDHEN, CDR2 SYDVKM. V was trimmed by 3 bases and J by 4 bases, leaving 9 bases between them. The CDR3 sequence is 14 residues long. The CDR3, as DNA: TGTGCCAGCAGTTTTAGGGGCATTAATGAAAAACTGTTTTTT. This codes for CASSFRGINEKLFF. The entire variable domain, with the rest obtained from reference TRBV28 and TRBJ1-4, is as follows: DVKVTQSSRYLVKRTGEKVFLECVQDMDHENMFWYRQDPGLGLRLIYFSYDVKMKEKGDIPEGYSVSREKKERFSLILESASTNQTSMYLCASSFRGINEKLFFGSGTQLSVL.

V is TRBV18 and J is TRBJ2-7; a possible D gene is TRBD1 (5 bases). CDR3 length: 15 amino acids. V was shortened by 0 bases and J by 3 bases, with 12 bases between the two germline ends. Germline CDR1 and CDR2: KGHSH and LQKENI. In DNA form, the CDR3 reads TGTGCCAGCTCACCACCGGGCAGGGCAGGCTACGAGCAGTACTTC. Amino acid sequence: CASSPPGRAGYEQYF.

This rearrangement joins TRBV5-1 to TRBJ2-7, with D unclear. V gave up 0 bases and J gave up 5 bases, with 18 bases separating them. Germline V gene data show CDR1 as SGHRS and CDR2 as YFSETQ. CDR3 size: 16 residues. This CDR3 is CASSLVEWNSPHEQYF. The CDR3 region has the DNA TGCGCCAGCAGCTTGGTTGAGTGGAACAGCCCTCACGAGCAGTACTTC.